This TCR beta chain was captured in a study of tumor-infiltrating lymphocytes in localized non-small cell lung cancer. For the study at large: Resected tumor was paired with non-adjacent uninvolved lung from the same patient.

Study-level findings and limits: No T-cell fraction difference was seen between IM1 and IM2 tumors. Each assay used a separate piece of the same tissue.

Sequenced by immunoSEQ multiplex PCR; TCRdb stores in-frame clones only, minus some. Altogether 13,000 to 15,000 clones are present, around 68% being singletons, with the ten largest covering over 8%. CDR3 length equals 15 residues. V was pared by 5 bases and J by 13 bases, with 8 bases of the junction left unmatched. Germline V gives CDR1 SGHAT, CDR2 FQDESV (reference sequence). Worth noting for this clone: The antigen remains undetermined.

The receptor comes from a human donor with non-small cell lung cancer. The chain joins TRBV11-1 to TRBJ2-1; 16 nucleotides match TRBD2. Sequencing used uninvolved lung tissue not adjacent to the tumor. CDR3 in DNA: TGTGCCAGCAGCCTCGGGACTAGCGGGGGGGCAGGTCAGTTCTTC. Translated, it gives CASSLGTSGGAGQFF. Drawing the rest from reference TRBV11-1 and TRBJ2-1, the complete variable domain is EAEVAQSPRYKITEKSQAVAFWCDPISGHATLYWYRQILGQGPELLVQFQDESVVDDSQLPKDRFSAERLKGVDSTLKIQPAELGDSAMYLCASSLGTSGGAGQFFGPGTRLTVL.